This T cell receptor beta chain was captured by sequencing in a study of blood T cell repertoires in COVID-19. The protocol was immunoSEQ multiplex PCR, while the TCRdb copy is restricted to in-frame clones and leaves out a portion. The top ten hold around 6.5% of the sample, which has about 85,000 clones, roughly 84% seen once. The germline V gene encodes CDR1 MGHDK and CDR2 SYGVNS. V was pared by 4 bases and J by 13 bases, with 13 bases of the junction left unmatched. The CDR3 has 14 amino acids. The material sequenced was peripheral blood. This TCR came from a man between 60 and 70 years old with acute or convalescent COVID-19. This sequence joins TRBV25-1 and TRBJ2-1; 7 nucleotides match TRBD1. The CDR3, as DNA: TGTGCCAGCAGTGGGAGTGGGACAGCCCCCCGTCAGTTCTTC. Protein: CASSGSGTAPRQFF. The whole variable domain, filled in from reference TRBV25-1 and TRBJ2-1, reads EADIYQTPRYLVIGTGKKITLECSQTMGHDKMYWYQQDPGMELHLIHYSYGVNSTEKGDLSSESTVSRIRTEHFPLTLESARPSHTSQYLCASSGSGTAPRQFFGPGTRLTVL.